The entry that follows covers one T cell receptor (beta chain) sequence. The method was immunoSEQ multiplex PCR; TCRdb's version includes in-frame clones alone and lacks a portion of them. In the table there are 90,000 to 100,000 clones, around 84% of which are singletons. These data originate in a study of blood T cell repertoires in COVID-19. Study-level background: The analysed material was cDNA or gDNA that came from T cells, B-cell-depleted T cells, or PBMCs.

The CDR3 extends over 14 amino acids. This rearrangement joins TRBV21-1 to TRBJ2-5; the table assigns TRBD2, which was not confirmed against the DNA. TRBV21-1 represents a pseudogene. This sequence originates from a man older than 75 with acute or convalescent COVID-19. The source material was peripheral blood. The CDR3 DNA follows: TGTGCCAGCAGCAAGCCCCCAGGGAGGGAGACCCAGTACTTC. This codes for CASSKPPGRETQYF.